The 26 T cell receptor beta chains given below trace back to one sample, sequenced in a study of T cell clonality in common variable immunodeficiency. TCRdb keeps only in-frame clones here, not all; method: immunoSEQ multiplex PCR. There are about 81,000 clones in the sample, none observed a single time. The sequenced material came from peripheral blood mononuclear cells. All receptors derive from a person between 18 and 69 years old in good health.

This clone was counted ten times or more. The read gets to within 3 residues of the CDR3 end, and the germline J gene fills in the rest. The chain recombines TRBV7-3 with TRBJ2-1; 7 bases are a match to TRBD2. The germline V gene has CDR1 SGHTA and CDR2 FQGTGA. This CDR3 has 18 amino acids. V lost 1 base, J lost 4 bases, and 13 bases stayed unmatched. The sequenced CDR3 bases are TGTGCCAGCAGCTTAAGTCTTCGAGAAGCGGGGCCTTACAATGAG. It encodes CASSLSLREAGPYNE. The whole CDR3 protein is CASSLSLREAGPYNEQFF.

This clone has at least ten counts. The read falls 3 residues short of the CDR3 end, and the missing part is taken from the germline J gene. The gene calls are TRBV5-4 and TRBJ2-5; 9 bases are a match to TRBD1. The CDR3 spans 14 residues. Germline V lookup: CDR1 SGHNT, CDR2 YYREEE (reference sequence). V shed 5 bases and J 5 bases; nucleotides not matched to a gene: 7. Incomplete CDR3 DNA: TGTGCCAGCAGTCCGGACAGGGGAGTCGAGACC. The encoded protein is CASSPDRGVET. The complete CDR3 protein is CASSPDRGVETQYF.

This clone showed up many times. At one end, the junction sequence differs from germline, possibly due to a read error. The read terminates 3 residues before the CDR3 end, so the remaining end is supplied by the germline J gene. V gene TRBV4-2 combines with J gene TRBJ2-1; no firm D call. Germline values: CDR1 LGHNA, CDR2 YNFKEQ. The CDR3 sequence is 14 residues long. The sequenced part of the CDR3 DNA is TGCGCCAGCAGCCAAGGACGGGTCGGGTATGAG. It codes for CASSQGRVGYE. The full CDR3 is CASSQGRVGYEQFF.

In this sample, this clone turned up many times. The CDR3 end is not reached by the read, which stops 3 residues before it; the germline J gene fills it in. This chain joins TRBV20-1 and TRBJ1-5; the D is unclear. Trimming cost V 0 bases and J 9 bases, with 12 bases left between them. This CDR3 comprises 13 residues. Germline CDR1 DFQATT, CDR2 SNEGSKA (reference sequence). The CDR3 loop reads CSARDAGLRPQHF. The CDR3 DNA, read in part, is TGCAGTGCTAGAGATGCGGGTTTGAGGCCC.

This clone was seen ten or more times. CDR3 amino acids: CSATGANQPQHF. The sequenced CDR3 bases are TGCAGTGCTACAGGGGCTAATCAGCCC. The V gene is TRBV20-1, the J gene TRBJ1-5; weak D call: TRBD1 (6 bases). Sequencing ends 3 residues short of the CDR3 end; the germline J gene provides the rest. The CDR3 is 12 amino acids. The germline gives CDR1 DFQATT, CDR2 SNEGSKA (reference sequence). V was cut by 4 bases and J by 4 bases, with 8 bases left in between.

A note on this clone: The read ends 3 residues before the CDR3 terminus; that terminus is restored from the germline J gene. The gene calls are TRBV7-6 and TRBJ2-5; the match to TRBD2 covers 8 bases. J lost 2 bases, V lost 0 bases, and 8 bases had no gene match. Per the germline V gene, CDR1 is SGHVS and CDR2 is FNYEAQ. The length of the CDR3 is 17 residues. Incomplete CDR3 DNA: TGTGCCAGCAGCTTAGCTCTAGGCGGGAGGCTACAAGAGACC. It specifies CASSLALGGRLQET. The entire CDR3 reads CASSLALGGRLQETQYF.

In this sample, this clone turned up many times. The read finishes 3 residues shy of the CDR3 end, and the germline J gene is used to complete it. This chain joins TRBV20-1 and TRBJ1-5; maybe TRBD1 (5 bases). The CDR3 consists of 13 residues. V was shortened by 4 bases and J by 3 bases, with 10 bases between the two germline ends. Germline-derived CDR1 and CDR2 are DFQATT and SNEGSKA (reference sequence). The CDR3 here is CSAISTANQPQHF. The CDR3 bases that were read are TGCAGTGCTATTTCGACAGCCAATCAGCCC.

This clone was observed many times. CDR3 residues: CASRKTTSGSSYEQYF. The DNA read from the CDR3 is TGTGCCAGTCGGAAGACGACTAGCGGGTCTTCCTACGAG. V gene TRBV19 combines with J gene TRBJ2-7; TRBD2 matches 10 bases. The CDR3 end falls 3 residues outside the read, so it is completed with the germline J gene. Trimming took 8 bases from V and 1 from J; bases not matched to a gene: 11. The CDR3 contains 16 residues. Germline values: CDR1 LNHDA, CDR2 SQIVND (reference sequence).

This clone was counted many times. A junction boundary mismatches the germline segment, possibly from a read error. The read terminates 3 residues ahead of where the CDR3 ends, so the germline J gene completes it. The chain uses TRBV4-2 and TRBJ2-3; 7 positions match TRBD2. This CDR3 has 15 residues. Germline V CDR1 and CDR2: LGHNA, YNFKEQ. CDR3 DNA (partial): TGCGCCAGCAGCCATCGGGGGAGGGCATCGGATACG. Translation gives CASSHRGRASDT. The whole CDR3 sequence reads CASSHRGRASDTQYF.

There are a few counts of this clone. The sequenced CDR3 bases are TGTGCCAGCAGTGGACATAGACAGGAAGAGCCC. Its protein is CASSGHRQEEP. The whole CDR3 sequence is CASSGHRQEEPQHF. The V call is TRBV6-1, the J call TRBJ1-5; TRBD1 is a possible D gene (6 bases). The CDR3 end falls 3 residues outside the read, so it is completed with the germline J gene. V gave up 4 bases and J gave up 8 bases, with 15 bases separating them. Germline V gives CDR1 MNHNS, CDR2 SASEGT. The CDR3 loop spans 14 amino acids.

This clone was seen repeatedly, ten times or more. The CDR3 end lies 3 residues beyond the end of the read and is filled in from the germline J gene. This rearrangement joins TRBV20-1 to TRBJ2-5, with 9 bases aligning to TRBD1. Germline trimming cut 6 bases from V and 5 bases from J; bases unmatched to any gene: 10. The germline V gene encodes CDR1 DFQATT and CDR2 SNEGSKA (reference sequence). The CDR3 contains 14 residues. CDR3 bases read: TGCAGTGCCCCCCTGACAGGGGGATGGGAGACC. Its protein product is CSAPLTGGWET. The whole CDR3 reads CSAPLTGGWETQYF.

This clone was seen at least ten times. Read data end 3 residues before the CDR3 end; the end is taken from the germline J gene. The chain employs TRBV7-2 and TRBJ2-2; the D gene is possibly TRBD1 (5 bases). Germline values: CDR1 SGHTA, CDR2 FQGNSA. Trimming removed 1 base from V and 7 bases from J, with 10 bases in between. CDR3 length equals 14 residues. CDR3: CASSLVVQGGELFF. The CDR3 DNA, read in part, is TGTGCCAGCAGCTTAGTCGTCCAGGGCGGGGAG.

Note on this clone: The sequence runs out 3 residues before the end of the CDR3; the remainder is reconstructed from the germline J gene. V usage is TRBV19 and J usage is TRBJ1-5, with D maybe TRBD1 (5 bases). Trimming took off 7 bases at V and 0 bases at J, with 10 bases between the two ends. Germline V gene lookup returns CDR1 LNHDA and CDR2 SQIVND (reference sequence). This CDR3 has 14 residues. CDR3 DNA (partial): TGTGCCAGTACAGGGCGATATAGCAATCAGCCC. Translated, it gives CASTGRYSNQP. The whole CDR3 protein is CASTGRYSNQPQHF.

At least ten counts were recorded for this clone. The sequence runs out 3 residues before the end of the CDR3; the remainder is reconstructed from the germline J gene. The J gene is TRBJ2-1, the V gene TRBV20-1; 13 positions agree with TRBD2. V shed 6 bases and J 7 bases; nucleotides not matched to a gene: 6. There are 14 residues in the CDR3. Germline CDR1 DFQATT, CDR2 SNEGSKA (reference sequence). The CDR3 reads CSARTSGSLNEQFF. The DNA read from the CDR3 is TGCAGTGCGCGGACTAGCGGGAGTTTGAATGAG.

This clone was seen at least ten times. CDR3 DNA, as far as it was read: TGTGCCAGCACCAATCCGGGACAGGGAAGCGAG. Translating gives CASTNPGQGSE. The whole CDR3 protein is CASTNPGQGSEQYF. The V gene is TRBV6-2 or TRBV6-3, the J gene TRBJ2-7, with 9 bases aligning to TRBD1. The read ends 3 residues before the CDR3 terminus; that terminus is restored from the germline J gene. The junction had 10 bases not matched to a gene; V was cut back by 7 bases and J by 6 bases. Germline CDR1 is MNHEY and CDR2 is SVGEGT. The CDR3 length is 14 residues.

This clone was detected ten times or more. The CDR3 bases that were read are TGTGCCAGCAGCCAAGATGAGGGACTAGCGGGATGGGAGACC. It specifies CASSQDEGLAGWET. The full CDR3 is CASSQDEGLAGWETQYF. This chain joins TRBV3-1 (or the pseudogene TRBV3-2) and TRBJ2-5; 13 bases are shared with TRBD2. The sequenced fragment ends 3 residues before the CDR3 boundary, so the rest is inferred from the germline J gene. Germline V gives CDR1 LGHDT, CDR2 YNNKEL (reference sequence). This CDR3 is built from 17 residues. V was pared by 0 bases and J by 5 bases, with 6 bases of the junction left unmatched.

This clone showed up just a few times. The read ends 3 residues shy of where the CDR3 ends; the end is completed using the germline J gene. This chain joins TRBV19 and TRBJ2-2; D is undetermined. Trimming left V 1 base short and J 3 bases short, with 6 bases between. Germline CDR1 is LNHDA and CDR2 is SQIVND (reference sequence). The CDR3 runs 14 residues. The covered CDR3 bases are TGTGCCAGTAGTATAGCCACTCACACCGGGGAG. Amino acid sequence: CASSIATHTGE. The CDR3 in full is CASSIATHTGELFF.

This clone occurred many times. The CDR3: CAILDRGNQPQHF. The DNA read from the CDR3 is TGCGCCATCCTAGACAGGGGGAATCAGCCC. V is TRBV23-1 and J is TRBJ1-5, with 9 bases identical to TRBD1. Coverage ceases 3 residues before the CDR3 finishes, and the germline J gene fills in the end. TRBV23-1 is an open reading frame whose function is uncertain. V shed 10 bases, J shed 4 bases, and the junction held 5 bases outside the gene matches. The CDR3 length is 13 residues.

This clone was seen ten or more times. The CDR3 end lies 3 residues beyond the end of the read and is filled in from the germline J gene. The rearrangement uses TRBV7-9 and TRBJ2-7, with D maybe TRBD2 (5 bases). Trimming left V 0 bases short and J 4 bases short, with 13 bases between. The CDR3 totals 15 residues. From germline, CDR1 is SEHNR and CDR2 FQNEAQ (reference sequence). CDR3 DNA (partial): TGTGCCAGCAGCTTAGCCCCCGGGGAAATGTACGAG. Translated: CASSLAPGEMYE. The complete CDR3 reads CASSLAPGEMYEQYF.

This clone was found many times. Read coverage stops 3 residues before the CDR3 terminus; the germline J gene supplies the remainder. The V call is TRBV19, the J call TRBJ1-5, with 11 bases that match TRBD1. This CDR3 has 16 amino acids. The junction had 8 bases not matched to a gene; V was cut back by 5 bases and J by 5 bases. Germline assignment: CDR1 LNHDA and CDR2 SQIVND (reference sequence). CDR3 DNA, as far as it was read: TGTGCCAGTAGTTCCCGGGACAGGGGGGCGGATCAGCCC. This encodes CASSSRDRGADQP. Given in full, the CDR3 is CASSSRDRGADQPQHF.

In regard to this clone: Coverage ceases 3 residues before the CDR3 finishes, and the germline J gene fills in the end. The chain uses TRBV30 and TRBJ1-1, with a weak D call TRBD1 (5 bases). CDR1 is GTSNPN and CDR2 is SVGIG in the germline V gene (reference sequence). The CDR3 contains 13 residues. Trimming shortened V by 2 bases and J by 1 base, and 8 bases separated the two germline ends. The CDR3 sequence is CAWSRQGNTEAFF. CDR3 bases read: TGTGCCTGGAGTCGGCAGGGGAACACTGAA. The full variable domain, with the rest looked up from reference TRBV30 and TRBJ1-1, is SQTIHQWPATLVQPVGSPLSLECTVEGTSNPNLYWYRQAAGRGLQLLFYSVGIGQISSEVPQNLSASRPQDRQFILSSKKLLLSDSGFYLCAWSRQGNTEAFFGQGTRLTVV.

This clone occurred many times. Read sequence stops 3 residues before the CDR3 end, and the germline J gene provides the missing end. The chain couples TRBV20-1 to TRBJ2-4; weak D call: TRBD1 (5 bases). Germline CDR1 and CDR2: DFQATT and SNEGSKA (reference sequence). CDR3 length: 16 residues. V was trimmed by 1 base and J by 4 bases, leaving 17 bases between them. The covered CDR3 bases are TGCAGTGCTAGAGTTGGGGCCCTCACATTAAAAAACATT. Its protein product is CSARVGALTLKNI. The CDR3 in its entirety is CSARVGALTLKNIQYF.

This clone was seen ten or more times. Read data end 3 residues before the CDR3 end; the end is taken from the germline J gene. The chain joins TRBV7-3 to TRBJ2-5; 9 bases are shared with TRBD1. V trimming: 5 bases; J trimming: 2 bases; junction bases outside the gene matches: 6. This CDR3 spans 15 amino acids. The germline V gene encodes CDR1 SGHTA and CDR2 FQGTGA. Partial CDR3 DNA: TGTGCCAGCAGCCCGGGGACAGGGTTTCAAGAGACC. This codes for CASSPGTGFQET. The CDR3 in its entirety is CASSPGTGFQETQYF. Full variable domain (outside the CDR3, taken from reference TRBV7-3 and TRBJ2-5): GAGVSQTPSNKVTEKGKYVELRCDPISGHTALYWYRQSLGQGPEFLIYFQGTGAADDSGLPNDRFFAVRPEGSVSTLKIQRTERGDSAVYLCASSPGTGFQETQYFGPGTRLLVL.

This clone showed up just a few times. Its ends do not fully match the called genes, so a read error is possible. The read stops 3 residues short of the end of the CDR3; the missing end is completed from the germline J gene. The chain employs TRBV10-3 and TRBJ2-1, with 9 bases matching TRBD2. CDR3 length: 18 residues. The germline gives CDR1 ENHRY, CDR2 SYGVKD. CDR3 loop: CAVSDSLAGLLLYNEQFF. The sequenced part of the CDR3 DNA is TGTGCCGTCAGTGATTCACTAGCGGGTTTACTTCTTTACAATGAG.

Ten or more counts support this clone. The read halts 3 residues ahead of the CDR3 end, with the missing end drawn from the germline J gene. This chain links TRBV20-1 with TRBJ2-2; 7 bases are a match to TRBD1. CDR3 size: 14 residues. CDR1 DFQATT and CDR2 SNEGSKA come from the germline V gene (reference sequence). V trimming: 6 bases; J trimming: 1 base; junction bases outside the gene matches: 5. CDR3 DNA (partial): TGCAGTGCCCTGAGGACAGGGAACACCGGGGAG. This codes for CSALRTGNTGE. The whole CDR3 region reads CSALRTGNTGELFF.

Regarding this clone: The read finishes 3 residues shy of the CDR3 end, and the germline J gene is used to complete it. This sequence joins TRBV7-9 and TRBJ1-1, with D perhaps TRBD1 (5 bases). Trimming took off 2 bases at V and 1 base at J, with 11 bases between the two ends. CDR1 SEHNR and CDR2 FQNEAQ come from the germline V gene (reference sequence). The CDR3 length is 15 residues. Here the CDR3 reads CASSLSSQGNTEAFF. CDR3 bases read: TGTGCCAGCAGCTTAAGTTCCCAGGGGAACACTGAA.